This T cell receptor (beta chain) originates from a study of T cells in Graves' hyperthyroidism and ophthalmopathy. The definition of stable Graves' hyperthyroidism was no ophthalmopathy progression within 18 months. Lactation, pregnancy, other autoimmune disease or uncontrolled infection led to exclusion of patients. Trimming left V 2 bases short and J 9 bases short, with 11 bases between. The CDR3 covers 13 residues. The V gene's germline CDR1 is MNHEY and CDR2 SVGEGT. Researchers took RNA transcripts and amplified the TCR beta CDR3 regions from them. Researchers ran a first-round RT-PCR on the TCR CDR3 using the HTBI primer set. TCRdb re-called the multiplex PCR reads through MiXCR, storing one row per CDR3 protein. Of 300,000 to 450,000 distinct CDR3 sequences listed, 15% are singletons. There are many counts of this clonotype.

This chain connects TRBV6-2 or TRBV6-3 to TRBJ2-1; D is undetermined. This TCR was sampled from a woman in her 30s with Graves' hyperthyroidism. Sequencing was done on a sample of blood. The CDR3 DNA is TGTGCCAGCAGTTACCCCGGATTGGTTGAGCAGTTCTTC. It is translated as CASSYPGLVEQFF.